This entry describes one TCR beta chain. What it binds is unknown. This entry comes from a study of OX40 agonist ivuxolimab in advanced cancers. Study background: Ivuxolimab, an antibody acting as an agonist of OX40 (CD134), was used to treat patients. The eligibility criteria allowed prior anti-PD-1, anti-PD-L1 or anti-CTLA-4 therapy, and under 50% had some. Study results and caveats: Low normalized clonal expansion also occurred in some nonresponding patients. CD4+ and CD8+ T cells in blood underwent clonal expansion by week 6 at 0.1 to 3.0 mg/kg.

Repertoires were generated with immunoSEQ multiplex PCR, while TCRdb's copy carries only in-frame clones and drops some. The profile shows about 46,000 clones, 90% to 95% of them singletons. Sequenced material: CD4+ or CD8+ T cells sorted from blood, taken in a trial of the OX40 agonist ivuxolimab. The clonotype originates from an adult with an advanced solid tumor such as melanoma, head and neck, liver or kidney cancer.

In DNA, the CDR3 is TGTGCCACCAGCAGAGATCTCCAGACCTACGAGCAGTACTTC. Translated, it gives CATSRDLQTYEQYF. V gene TRBV15 combines with J gene TRBJ2-7; no definite D call. Germline V lookup: CDR1 LNHNV, CDR2 YYDKDF (reference sequence). V lost 0 bases, J lost 2 bases, and 8 bases lay in between. The CDR3 totals 14 residues. Drawing the rest from reference TRBV15 and TRBJ2-7, the complete variable domain is DAMVIQNPRYQVTQFGKPVTLSCSQTLNHNVMYWYQQKSSQAPKLLFHYYDKDFNNEADTPDNFQSRRPNTSFCFLDIRSPGLGDTAMYLCATSRDLQTYEQYFGPGTRLTVT.